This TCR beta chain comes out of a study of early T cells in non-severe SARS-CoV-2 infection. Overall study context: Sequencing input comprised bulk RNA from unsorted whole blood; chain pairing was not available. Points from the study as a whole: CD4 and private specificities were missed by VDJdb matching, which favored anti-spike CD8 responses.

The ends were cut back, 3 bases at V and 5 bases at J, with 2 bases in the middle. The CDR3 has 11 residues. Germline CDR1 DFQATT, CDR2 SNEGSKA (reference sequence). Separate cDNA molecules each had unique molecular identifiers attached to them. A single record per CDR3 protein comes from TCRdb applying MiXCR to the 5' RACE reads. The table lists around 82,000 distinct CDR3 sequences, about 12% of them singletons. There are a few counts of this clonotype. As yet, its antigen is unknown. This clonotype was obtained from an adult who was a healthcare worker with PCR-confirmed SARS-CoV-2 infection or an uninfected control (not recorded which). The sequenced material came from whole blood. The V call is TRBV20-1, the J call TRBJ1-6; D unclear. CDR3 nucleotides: TGCAGTGCTAGTGATAATTCACCCCTCCACTTT. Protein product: CSASDNSPLHF.